This T cell receptor (beta chain) was found in a study of radiation and T cells in renal cell carcinoma. About the research overall: Nephrectomy followed 15 Gy stereotactic body radiation by 4 weeks.

Time point described: baseline pretreatment blood. Treatment of the sample: 15 Gy SBRT to primary tumor, nephrectomy 4 weeks later. The tumor was a clear cell renal cell carcinoma. The CDR3 consists of 11 residues. The germline V gene has CDR1 MNHNY and CDR2 SVGAGI (reference sequence). Deletions cut 5 bases from V and 9 bases from J, with 8 bases between. Regarding this clone: Its target is not known.

Profiled with immunoSEQ multiplex PCR; TCRdb holds only in-frame clones, not every one. The top ten clones hold 9.5% to 15% of a sample with about 130,000 clones, roughly 84% of them seen once. Findings of the study overall: In blood, top tumor clones expanded by 2 weeks, shrinking by 4. Without pretreatment biopsies, baseline tumor clonotype presence was undetermined.

The sample consisted of blood, taken from a patient whose treatment included radiotherapy and nephrectomy. The receptor was isolated from a woman aged 45-65 years with renal cell carcinoma. The chain recombines TRBV6-6 with TRBJ1-5; D remains unclear. CDR3 protein: CASSNGRPQHF. The DNA of the CDR3 is TGTGCCAGCAGTAATGGGAGGCCCCAGCATTTT.